Listed below are T cell receptor beta chains from one sample, sequenced in a study of long-term antiretroviral therapy in people with HIV. Data came from immunoSEQ multiplex PCR; TCRdb stores just in-frame clones and leaves some out. The sample has 24,000 or so clones, around 82% seen once. The input for sequencing was unsorted PBMCs, taken 3 years after starting antiretroviral therapy. These receptors were taken from a man younger than 35 with HIV. The CDR3 runs from the conserved cysteine through the conserved F or W. Each record gives: D gene, J gene, clone size, V gene, CDR3 DNA, CDR3 protein. A D gene is named only where the DNA matches it firmly. The size entry is marked missing in some rows and otherwise reads once, few, many or a size class.

NA	TRBJ1-1	NA	TRBV30	TGTGCCTGGAGTGTACAAGCTTTCTTT	CAWSVQAFF
NA	TRBJ2-1	NA	TRBV9	TGTGCCAGCAGCAAGGGCCCCACGGTCGATGAGCAGTTCTTC	CASSKGPTVDEQFF
NA	TRBJ1-2	NA	TRBV27	TGTGCCAGCAGTTTCCTCCACGGGGGGCTCTTGGGCTACACCTTC	CASSFLHGGLLGYTF
NA	TRBJ2-1	NA	TRBV6-4	TGTGCCAGCAGTGACTCGGAGAACAATGAGCAGTTCTTC	CASSDSENNEQFF
NA	TRBJ1-2	NA	TRBV7-9	TGTGCCAGCAGCGCACCTCTCGGCAGGGAGGACTATGGCTACACCTTC	CASSAPLGREDYGYTF
NA	TRBJ1-2	NA	TRBV9	TGTGCCAGCACCGCAGGACAGACGATCTATGGCTACACCTTC	CASTAGQTIYGYTF
NA	TRBJ1-2	NA	TRBV28	TGTGCCAGCAGTCAGGTCACTGCAGGGAACTATGGCTACACCTTC	CASSQVTAGNYGYTF
NA	TRBJ2-1	once	TRBV20-1	TGCAGTGCTGCCTGGGGTGAGCAGTTCTTC	CSAAWGEQFF
NA	TRBJ1-2	NA	TRBV28	TGTGCCAGCAGTTTGTTTTCGGGGAACTCTGGCTACACCTTC	CASSLFSGNSGYTF
NA	TRBJ1-5	NA	TRBV2	TGTGCCAGCAGTGAAGCGGGGGGATATAGCAATCAGCCCCAGCATTTT	CASSEAGGYSNQPQHF
NA	TRBJ2-5	NA	TRBV5-1	TGCGCCAGCAGCTTACGACGGAGCCTGCAAGAGACCCAGTACTTC	CASSLRRSLQETQYF
NA	TRBJ2-3	NA	TRBV7-8	TGTGCCAGCAGCTTACGTCGACAGATCACAGATACGCAGTATTTT	CASSLRRQITDTQYF
TRBD1	TRBJ1-4	NA	TRBV5-8	TGTGCCAGCAGAAAAGGACAGGCTTTGAATGAAAAACTGTTTTTT	CASRKGQALNEKLFF
NA	TRBJ1-1	few	TRBV5-4	TGTGCCAGCAGCTTCGGGGGCTTGAACACTGAAGCTTTCTTT	CASSFGGLNTEAFF
NA	TRBJ1-1	NA	TRBV21-1	TGTGCCAGCAGCAAAGGGGGGGACACTGAAGCTTTCTTT	CASSKGGDTEAFF
TRBD1	TRBJ2-1	once	TRBV2	TGTGCCAGCAGTTTCCGGGACAGGCCCTACAATGAGCAGTTCTTC	CASSFRDRPYNEQFF
NA	TRBJ2-5	NA	TRBV2	TGTGCCAGCAGTGAAGGGTCGATCTTCCAAGAGACCCAGTACTTC	CASSEGSIFQETQYF
NA	TRBJ1-5	once	TRBV6-1	TGTGCCAGCACCCCGGGTAGGGGCAATCAGCCCCAGCATTTT	CASTPGRGNQPQHF
NA	TRBJ2-7	NA	TRBV6-5	TGTGCCAGCAGTTACTCCGTAGAAGGGTCCTACGAGCAGTACTTC	CASSYSVEGSYEQYF
TRBD1	TRBJ2-7	few	TRBV5-1	TGCGCCAGCAGCTTGGGGGACAGGGATTCCTACGAGCAGTACTTC	CASSLGDRDSYEQYF
NA	TRBJ1-3	few	TRBV30	TGTGCCTGGAGTGTTGACGGCGCTGGAAACACCATATATTTT	CAWSVDGAGNTIYF
NA	TRBJ1-1	NA	TRBV19	TGTGCCAGTAGTGTCCACAGAGCTGAAGCTTTCTTT	CASSVHRAEAFF
NA	TRBJ2-2	NA	TRBV10-3	TGTGCCACCGAGGGAACAGGCGTCACCGGGGAGCTGTTTTTT	CATEGTGVTGELFF
NA	TRBJ2-3	NA	TRBV28	TGTGCCAGCAGGATGGGGATTCGAAAGACAGATACGCAGTATTTT	CASRMGIRKTDTQYF
NA	TRBJ1-3	few	TRBV7-9	TGTGCCAGCAGCTTAGGGCGAACGGGATCCTCTGGAAACACCATATATTTT	CASSLGRTGSSGNTIYF
TRBD2	TRBJ2-1	NA	TRBV28	TGTGCCAGCAGTTCCTCTAGCGGGGGGGGCAATGAGCAGTTCTTC	CASSSSSGGGNEQFF
TRBD2	TRBJ2-5	NA	TRBV10-3	TGTGCCATCAGTGCATCGACTAGCGGGGGGGCTGGAGAGACCCAGTACTTC	CAISASTSGGAGETQYF
TRBD2	TRBJ2-1	NA	TRBV6-6	TGTGCCACCCTTACTTGGGGGACTAGCGGGGGAGTTGAGCAGTTCTTC	CATLTWGTSGGVEQFF
NA	TRBJ1-3	few	TRBV28	TGTGCCAGCAGTTCCGGAGCGCCCTTAGGAAACACCATATATTTT	CASSSGAPLGNTIYF
NA	TRBJ1-2	NA	TRBV2	TGTGCCAGCTGCTCGTGGAGGGGCCGAGGGGATGGCTACACCTTC	CASCSWRGRGDGYTF
TRBD2	TRBJ2-1	NA	TRBV10-2	TGCGCCAGCAGTGAGTCGTTGGGACTAGCGGGGTGGCATGAGCAGTTCTTC	CASSESLGLAGWHEQFF
NA	TRBJ1-1	NA	TRBV4-2	TGTGCCAGCAGCCAAGGGTTGGCGGCTTTCTTT	CASSQGLAAFF
TRBD1	TRBJ1-1	NA	TRBV15	TGTGCCAGAGCGGACGGGACAGGTCTTTGGGAAGCTTTCTTT	CARADGTGLWEAFF
TRBD1	TRBJ2-4	NA	TRBV6-1	TGTGCCAGCACCCTTCGGGACAGGCAAGGGAACATTCAGTACTTC	CASTLRDRQGNIQYF
NA	TRBJ2-6	NA	TRBV6-6	TGTGCCAGCAGGAAAAGGGGCTCTGGGGCCAACGTCCTGACTTTC	CASRKRGSGANVLTF
TRBD2	TRBJ2-1	NA	TRBV2	TGTGCCAGCAGTAGCGGGGGGTACAATGAGCAGTTCTTC	CASSSGGYNEQFF
TRBD1	TRBJ1-1	NA	TRBV7-9	TGTGCCAGCAGCTTAGCTGGTCAGGGGGCGCATGACACTGAAGCTTTCTTT	CASSLAGQGAHDTEAFF
TRBD2	TRBJ2-3	NA	TRBV7-9	TGTGCCAGCAGCACCTTTAGCGGGGGTCGGGCCGGTGATACGCAGTATTTT	CASSTFSGGRAGDTQYF
NA	TRBJ2-3	NA	TRBV18	TGTGCCAGTCTAGCTACAGATACGCAGTATTTT	CASLATDTQYF
NA	TRBJ1-1	NA	TRBV29-1	TGCAGCGTTGAGGCGAACACTGAAGCTTTCTTT	CSVEANTEAFF
NA	TRBJ1-5	NA	TRBV2	TGTGCCACCAAGGGCCCAGGAGGGAATCAGCCCCAGCATTTT	CATKGPGGNQPQHF
NA	TRBJ1-3	NA	TRBV28	TGTGCCAGCAGTTTTAGGACAACTGGAAACACCATATATTTT	CASSFRTTGNTIYF
NA	TRBJ1-2	NA	TRBV10-3	TGTGCCATCACCCAGGGGAACTATGGCTACACCTTC	CAITQGNYGYTF
NA	TRBJ1-3	NA	TRBV4-2	TGTGCCAGCAGCCAAGGCAGCCTCTCTGGAAACACCATATATTTT	CASSQGSLSGNTIYF
NA	TRBJ1-1	NA	TRBV11-2	TGTGCCAGCAGCTTTAGGCAGCTGAACACTGAAGCTTTCTTT	CASSFRQLNTEAFF
NA	TRBJ1-2	NA	TRBV6-5	TGTGCCAGCAGGAATTACGAGAAAGGCTACTATGGCTACACCTTC	CASRNYEKGYYGYTF
NA	TRBJ1-5	NA	TRBV5-8	TGTGCCAGCAGCTTCCAGGGTTATAGCAATCAGCCCCAGCATTTT	CASSFQGYSNQPQHF
NA	TRBJ2-7	NA	TRBV6-1	TGTGCCAGCGGCCGGGTCGCCTACGAGCAGTACTTC	CASGRVAYEQYF
NA	TRBJ2-1	NA	TRBV18	TGTGCCAGCTCAACGACCTGGGGGAACACATTGGGTGAGCAGTTCTTC	CASSTTWGNTLGEQFF
TRBD1	TRBJ1-5	NA	TRBV7-2	TGTGCCAGCAGCCAACAGGGGGCAGGCCAGCCCCAGCATTTT	CASSQQGAGQPQHF
NA	TRBJ2-1	NA	TRBV29-1	TGCAGCGGCCGGGGGATGGGAGGCTCCTACAATGAGCAGTTCTTC	CSGRGMGGSYNEQFF
NA	TRBJ2-3	NA	TRBV2	TGTGCCAGCACCCAGGGGCTAGCGGGCACAGATACGCAGTATTTT	CASTQGLAGTDTQYF
NA	TRBJ1-1	NA	TRBV9	TGTGCCAGCAGCAAAAATGGGATGAACACTGAAGCTTTCTTT	CASSKNGMNTEAFF
TRBD1	TRBJ1-1	NA	TRBV5-6	TGTGCCAGCAGCTTGCCTGGGACAGACACTGAAGCTTTCTTT	CASSLPGTDTEAFF
NA	TRBJ2-1	once	TRBV27	TGTGCCAGCAGTCCAGTGGGGCGATACAATGAGCAGTTCTTC	CASSPVGRYNEQFF